This T cell receptor (beta chain) stems from a study of graft-versus-host responses after intestinal transplantation. The CDR3 runs 13 residues. CDR1 PRHDT and CDR2 FYEKMQ come from the germline V gene (reference sequence). Trimming cost V 2 bases and J 3 bases, with 7 bases left between them. A remark on this clone: Its antigen is currently unknown.

General observations from the study: Recipient marrow showed GvH clones, some seen first in ileum or blood. Early post-transplant HvG declines were associated with peak circulating GvH clone levels.

The method was immunoSEQ multiplex PCR; TCRdb's version includes in-frame clones alone and lacks a portion of them. The table records roughly 99,000 clones, 86% of them present only once. The J gene is TRBJ2-5, the V gene TRBV13; possible D gene TRBD1, 6 bases. The TCR sequence derives from a human patient who received an intestinal transplant, so some T cells may come from the graft donor. This specimen consisted of PBMCs, obtained 255 days after intestinal transplant. The CDR3 DNA reads as TGTGCCAGCAGCTTACCAGGGGAAGAGACCCAGTACTTC. Amino acids: CASSLPGEETQYF.